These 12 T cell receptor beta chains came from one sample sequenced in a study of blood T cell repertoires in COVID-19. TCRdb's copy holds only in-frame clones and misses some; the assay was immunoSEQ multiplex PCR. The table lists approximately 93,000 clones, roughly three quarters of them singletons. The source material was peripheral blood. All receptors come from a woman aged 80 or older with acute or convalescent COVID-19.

The CDR3 here is CASSEPGIYEQYF. The CDR3 coding sequence is TGTGCCAGCAGTGAGCCAGGAATCTACGAGCAGTACTTC. The chain couples TRBV2 to TRBJ2-7, with unresolved D. The V end lost 3 bases, the J end lost 3 bases, and 9 bases lay between the germline ends. CDR1 and CDR2 (germline): SNHLY, FYNNEI. The CDR3 has 13 amino acids.

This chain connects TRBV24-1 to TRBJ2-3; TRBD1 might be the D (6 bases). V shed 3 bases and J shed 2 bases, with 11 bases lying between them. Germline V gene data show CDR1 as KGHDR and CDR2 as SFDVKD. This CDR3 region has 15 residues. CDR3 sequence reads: CATSDPQGYTDTQYF. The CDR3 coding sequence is TGTGCCACCAGTGATCCACAGGGTTACACAGATACGCAGTATTTT.

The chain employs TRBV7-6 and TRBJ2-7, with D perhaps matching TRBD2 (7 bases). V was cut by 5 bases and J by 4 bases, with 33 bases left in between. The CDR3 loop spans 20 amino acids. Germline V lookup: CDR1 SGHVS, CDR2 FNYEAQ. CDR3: CASSHLSTFGGQEGFYEQYF. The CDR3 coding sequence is TGTGCCAGCAGCCATTTATCAACCTTCGGGGGGCAAGAAGGGTTTTACGAGCAGTACTTC. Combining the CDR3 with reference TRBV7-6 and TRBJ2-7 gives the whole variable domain GAGVSQSPRYKVTKRGQDVALRCDPISGHVSLYWYRQALGQGPEFLTYFNYEAQQDKSGLPNDRFSAERPEGSISTLTIQRTEQRDSAMYRCASSHLSTFGGQEGFYEQYFGPGTRLTVT.

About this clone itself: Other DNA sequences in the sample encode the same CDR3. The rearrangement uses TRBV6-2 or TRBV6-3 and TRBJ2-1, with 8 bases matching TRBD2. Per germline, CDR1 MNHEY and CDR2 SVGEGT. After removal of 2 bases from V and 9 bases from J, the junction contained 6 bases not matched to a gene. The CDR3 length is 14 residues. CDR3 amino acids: CASSYQAGVSEQFF. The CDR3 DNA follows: TGTGCCAGCAGTTACCAAGCGGGGGTTTCTGAGCAGTTCTTC.

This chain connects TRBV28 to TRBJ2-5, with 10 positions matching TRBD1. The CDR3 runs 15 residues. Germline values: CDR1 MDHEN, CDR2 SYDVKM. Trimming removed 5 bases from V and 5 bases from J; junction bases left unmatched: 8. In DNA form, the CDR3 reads TGTGCCAGCAGTCTTCAGGGGACAGGGGACGAGACCCAGTACTTC. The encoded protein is CASSLQGTGDETQYF.

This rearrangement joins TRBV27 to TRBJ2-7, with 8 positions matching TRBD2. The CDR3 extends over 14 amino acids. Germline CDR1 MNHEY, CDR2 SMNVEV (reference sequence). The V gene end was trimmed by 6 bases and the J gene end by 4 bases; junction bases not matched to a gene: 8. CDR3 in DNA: TGTGCCAGCAGGCTAAGCGGGGGAGGGTACGAGCAGTACTTC. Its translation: CASRLSGGGYEQYF.

The CDR3 region is CASSPNRGTGYGTEAFF. The CDR3 DNA follows: TGTGCCAGCAGCCCGAACAGGGGTACGGGGTATGGCACTGAAGCTTTCTTT. This chain connects TRBV7-9 to TRBJ1-1; 7 positions match TRBD1. CDR1 SEHNR and CDR2 FQNEAQ come from the germline V gene (reference sequence). The CDR3 extends over 17 amino acids. V lost 5 bases and J lost 4; bases outside the gene matches: 16.

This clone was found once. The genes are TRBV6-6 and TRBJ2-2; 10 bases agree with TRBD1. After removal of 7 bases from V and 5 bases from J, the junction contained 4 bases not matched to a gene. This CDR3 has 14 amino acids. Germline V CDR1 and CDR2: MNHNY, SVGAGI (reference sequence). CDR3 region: CASTTGQGTGELFF. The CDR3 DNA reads TGTGCCAGCACTACGGGACAGGGGACCGGGGAGCTGTTTTTT.

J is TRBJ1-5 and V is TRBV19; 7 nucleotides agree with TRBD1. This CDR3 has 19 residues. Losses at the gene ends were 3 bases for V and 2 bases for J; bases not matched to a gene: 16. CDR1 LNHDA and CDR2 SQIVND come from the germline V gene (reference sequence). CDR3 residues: CASSIRQGGFIHGNQPQHF. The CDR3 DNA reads TGTGCCAGTAGTATTCGACAGGGAGGATTCATCCATGGCAATCAGCCCCAGCATTTT.

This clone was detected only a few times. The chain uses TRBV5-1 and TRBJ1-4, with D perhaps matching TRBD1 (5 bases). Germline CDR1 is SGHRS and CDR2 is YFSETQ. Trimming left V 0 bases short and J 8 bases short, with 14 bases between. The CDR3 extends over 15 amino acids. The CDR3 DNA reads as TGCGCCAGCAGCTTGGAAGGGGTGGTGGCCGAAAAACTGTTTTTT. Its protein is CASSLEGVVAEKLFF.

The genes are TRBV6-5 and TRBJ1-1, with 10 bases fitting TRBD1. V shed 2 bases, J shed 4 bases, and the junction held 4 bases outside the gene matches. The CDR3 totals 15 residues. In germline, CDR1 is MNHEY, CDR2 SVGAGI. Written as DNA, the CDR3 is TGTGCCAGCAGTTACACCGGGACAGGGGTCACTGAAGCTTTCTTT. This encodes CASSYTGTGVTEAFF.

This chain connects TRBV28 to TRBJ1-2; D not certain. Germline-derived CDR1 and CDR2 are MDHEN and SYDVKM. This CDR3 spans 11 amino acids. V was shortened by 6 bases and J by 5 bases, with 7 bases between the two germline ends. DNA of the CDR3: TGTGCCAGCAGACTATCTTATGGCTACACCTTC. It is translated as CASRLSYGYTF.